The TCR beta chain under discussion was sequenced for a study of memory CD4+ T cells and cytomegalovirus serostatus (dated by TCRdb to between 2018 and 2021). Study-wide context: The roughly 33 healthy Belgian adults in the cohort included 9 who were CMV seropositive and roughly 25 who were CMV seronegative. To replicate a published TCR-based CMV serostatus classifier, the researchers sequenced the CD4+ memory TCRbeta repertoires of a Belgian cohort whose cytomegalovirus serostatus was known.

A FACSAria II was used to sort memory CD4+ T cells, defined as single viable CD3+CD4+CD8-CD45RO+ cells. CMV serostatus was determined with a Roche Elecsys assay detecting serum IgG against CMV pp150, pp28, p38 and p52. After thawing, total CD4+ T cells were enriched by positive selection with CD4 magnetic microbeads. The samples came from a different study that was designed specifically to examine the CD4+ T cell memory repertoire. Following standard operating procedures, peripheral blood mononuclear cells were isolated and cryopreserved, while serum was kept at -80 degrees C. The staining used CD3-PerCP (BW264/56), CD4-APC (RPA-T4), CD45RO-PE (UCHT1) and CD8-Pacific Orange (3B5) antibodies, and Sytox blue was used to exclude non-viable cells. Including cysteine and phenylalanine, the CDR3 has 15 amino acids. Left in the record is the CDR3 DNA by itself, 45 bases read in frame from the first base. The V and J ends are trimmed by 1 base and 1 base, leaving 10 bases between them. Per the germline V gene, LGHNA is the CDR1 and YSLEER is the CDR2.

The Quick-DNA Microprep Kit was used to extract genomic DNA from the sorted cells. TCRbeta DNA was amplified with the immunoSEQ hsTCRbeta kit following the manufacturer's protocol. TCRbeta libraries were sequenced on an Illumina MiSeq instrument. Turning to the authors' computational methods: Once out-of-frame sequences had been removed, 2,200,000 or so distinct TCRbeta sequences were left, which works out to an average of approximately 61,000 per individual. Each individual was scored using the number of 170 or so previously reported CMV-associated TCRbeta sequences that the individual carried and the total number of productive distinct TCRbeta sequences. A beta-binomial model was reimplemented in Python, and scikit-learn random forests with default parameters were trained on data from the US cohort. On the Belgian cohort, classifier performance was reported as the median AUC, along with percentile confidence intervals, across 10,000 bootstrap iterations. Held by TCRdb, this immuneACCESS table contains in-frame sequences only and omits some clones. Under half of the omission traces to an unresolved V gene where checked; the cause of the rest is unknown. That table furnishes V, J and clone size, whereas the DNA furnished D and trimming. For this sample the table gives 45,000 to 70,000 clones, of which approximately 86% were detected only once. The top ten constitute just under 0.5% of the sample.

Study-wide conclusions, independent of this receptor: For CMV serostatus prediction, a median bootstrapped AUC of approximately 0.95 was reached with the original framework, and a median bootstrapped AUC of 0.91 was reached with a US-trained random forest. Among the 150 to 200 previously reported CMV-associated TCRbeta sequences, over 65 showed up in the CD4+ memory repertoires, with each one found in between one and five individuals. The original-framework classifier achieved a median bootstrapped AUC of 0.95 with a 95% CI of 0.76-1.00 on the Belgian cohort. The results were interpreted as suggesting that the CMV-associated TCR signature is largely present in the CD4+ memory repertoire. Only CD4+CD45RO+ memory cells were sequenced, in contrast to the original study, in which naive and memory CD4+ and CD8+ populations were covered.

Notes on this clone: Its recognized antigen is unknown. Base qualities are not provided; no much larger clone lies one nucleotide away.

Rearrangement joined TRBV4-3 to TRBJ1-1, with the D gene uncertain. This clonotype was sampled from an adult in good health and CMV-seronegative. Some clones in this sample may be carry-over from other donors' samples. The sample comprised memory CD4+ T cells from blood. The bases read TGCGCCAGCAGCCAAGCCCCAAGCGGGAACACTGAAGCTTTCTTT. Its amino acids are CASSQAPSGNTEAFF.